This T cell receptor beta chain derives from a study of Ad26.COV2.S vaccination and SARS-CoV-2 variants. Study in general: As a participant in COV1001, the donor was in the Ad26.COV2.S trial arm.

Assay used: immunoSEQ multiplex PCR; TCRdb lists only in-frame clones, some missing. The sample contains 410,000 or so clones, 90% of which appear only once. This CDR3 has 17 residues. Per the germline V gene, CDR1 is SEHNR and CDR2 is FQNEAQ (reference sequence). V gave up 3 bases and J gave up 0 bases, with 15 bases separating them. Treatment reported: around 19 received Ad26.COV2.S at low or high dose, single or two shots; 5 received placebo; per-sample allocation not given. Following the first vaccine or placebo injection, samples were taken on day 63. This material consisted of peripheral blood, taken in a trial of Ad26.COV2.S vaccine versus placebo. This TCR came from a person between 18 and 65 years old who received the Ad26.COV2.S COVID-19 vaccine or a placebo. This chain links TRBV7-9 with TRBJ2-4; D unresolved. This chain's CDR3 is CASSLADGSTAKNIQYF. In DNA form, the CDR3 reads TGTGCCAGCAGCTTGGCGGATGGCTCCACAGCCAAAAACATTCAGTACTTC.